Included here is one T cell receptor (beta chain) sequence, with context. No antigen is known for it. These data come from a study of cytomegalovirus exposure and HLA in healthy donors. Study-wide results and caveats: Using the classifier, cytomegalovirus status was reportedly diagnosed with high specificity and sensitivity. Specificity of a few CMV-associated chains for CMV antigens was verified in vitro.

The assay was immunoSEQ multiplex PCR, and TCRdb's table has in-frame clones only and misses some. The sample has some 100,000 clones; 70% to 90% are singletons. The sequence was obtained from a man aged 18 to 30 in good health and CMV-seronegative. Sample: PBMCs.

The CDR3 is CASSTIGDRAAHEQYF. In nucleotides, the CDR3 is TGTGCCAGCAGTACTATAGGGGACAGGGCTGCCCACGAGCAGTACTTC. The V and J genes are TRBV28 and TRBJ2-7, with 9 positions matching TRBD1. The CDR3 totals 16 residues. Unmatched junction bases numbered 13, after V lost 5 bases and J lost 5 bases. Per the germline V gene, CDR1 is MDHEN and CDR2 is SYDVKM.